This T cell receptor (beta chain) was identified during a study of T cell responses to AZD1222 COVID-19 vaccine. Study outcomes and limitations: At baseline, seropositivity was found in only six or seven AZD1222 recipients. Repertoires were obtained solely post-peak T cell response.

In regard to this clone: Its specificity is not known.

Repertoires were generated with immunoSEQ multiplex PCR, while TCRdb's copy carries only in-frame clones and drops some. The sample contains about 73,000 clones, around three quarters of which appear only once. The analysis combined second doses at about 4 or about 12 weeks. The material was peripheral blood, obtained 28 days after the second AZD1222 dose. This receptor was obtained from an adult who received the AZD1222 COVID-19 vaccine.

CDR3: CASHGGDQPQHF. The DNA for the CDR3 is TGTGCCAGCCATGGGGGGGATCAGCCCCAGCATTTT. This chain links TRBV12-3 or TRBV12-4 with TRBJ1-5; TRBD1 is a possible D gene (5 bases). The CDR3 extends over 12 amino acids. V was clipped by 8 bases and J by 5 bases, with 10 bases between them.